This T cell receptor beta chain comes out of a study of CD8 T cells in ankylosing spondylitis. With molecular barcodes, quantitative 5'-RACE was used to make the TCR beta libraries. TCRdb re-derived calls from the 5' RACE reads in MiXCR, one entry per CDR3 protein. Of more than 600,000 distinct CDR3 sequences in the sample, 15% to 20% are singletons; the top ten hold approximately 18%. As regards this clonotype: Its antigen is not identified.

Study-level results: Clones linked to disease, bearing a CD8+ phenotype, were relatively rare in peripheral blood. A motif of 7 to 9 highly homologous TCR beta variants was seen as apparently characteristic of ankylosing spondylitis blood. Prior work had noted some motif variants in reactive arthritis blood and synovial fluid.

Trimming took 3 bases from V and 8 from J, leaving 19 bases between them. The V gene's germline CDR1 is MNHEY and CDR2 SMNVEV (reference sequence). The CDR3 loop spans 15 amino acids. The chain employs TRBV27 and TRBJ1-2; D remains ambiguous. The source of this sequence is a male donor with ankylosing spondylitis. The sequenced material came from blood, either unsorted or a sorted T cell fraction (not recorded which). This chain's CDR3 is CASSLEVGAHMGYTF. The CDR3 coding sequence is TGTGCCAGCAGTTTGGAGGTGGGAGCCCATATGGGCTACACCTTC.